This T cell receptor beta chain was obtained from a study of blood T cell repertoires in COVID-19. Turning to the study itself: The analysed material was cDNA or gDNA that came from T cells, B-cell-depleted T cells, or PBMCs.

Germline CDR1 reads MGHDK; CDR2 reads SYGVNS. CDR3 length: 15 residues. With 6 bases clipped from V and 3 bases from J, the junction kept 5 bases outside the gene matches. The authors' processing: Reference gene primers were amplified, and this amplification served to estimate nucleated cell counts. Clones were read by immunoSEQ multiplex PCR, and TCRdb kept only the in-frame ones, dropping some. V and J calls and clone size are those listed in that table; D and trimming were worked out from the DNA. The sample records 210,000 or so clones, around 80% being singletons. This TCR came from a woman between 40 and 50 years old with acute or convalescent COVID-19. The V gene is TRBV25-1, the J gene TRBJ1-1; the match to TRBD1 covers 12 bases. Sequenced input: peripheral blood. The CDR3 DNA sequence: TGTGCCAGCAGGGGACAGGGGGCCCTTTACACTGAAGCTTTCTTT. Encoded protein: CASRGQGALYTEAFF.